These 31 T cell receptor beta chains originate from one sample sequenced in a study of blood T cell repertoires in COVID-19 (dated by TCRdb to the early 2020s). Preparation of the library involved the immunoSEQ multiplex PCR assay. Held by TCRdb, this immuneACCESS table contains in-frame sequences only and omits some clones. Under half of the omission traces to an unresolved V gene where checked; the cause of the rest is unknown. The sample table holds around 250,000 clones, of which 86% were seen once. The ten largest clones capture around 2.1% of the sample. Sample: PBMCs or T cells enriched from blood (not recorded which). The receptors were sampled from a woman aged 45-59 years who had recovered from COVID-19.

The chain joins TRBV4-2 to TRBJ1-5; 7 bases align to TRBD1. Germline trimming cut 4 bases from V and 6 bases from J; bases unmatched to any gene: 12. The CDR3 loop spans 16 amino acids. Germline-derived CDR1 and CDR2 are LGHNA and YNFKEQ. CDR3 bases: TGTGCCAGCAGCCCCACACTCGACAGGGATCGTCAGCCCCAGCATTTT. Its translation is CASSPTLDRDRQPQHF.

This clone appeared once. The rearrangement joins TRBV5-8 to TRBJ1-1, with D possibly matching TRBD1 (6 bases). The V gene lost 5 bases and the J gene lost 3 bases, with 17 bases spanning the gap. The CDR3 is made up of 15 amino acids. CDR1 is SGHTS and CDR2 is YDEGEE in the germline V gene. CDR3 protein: CASRAINQGYTEAFF. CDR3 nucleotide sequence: TGTGCCAGCAGGGCGATAAATCAGGGGTACACTGAAGCTTTCTTT.

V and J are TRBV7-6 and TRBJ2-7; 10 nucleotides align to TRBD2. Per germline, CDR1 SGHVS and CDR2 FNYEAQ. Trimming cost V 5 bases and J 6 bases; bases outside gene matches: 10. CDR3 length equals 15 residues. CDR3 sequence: CASSAGLAEGAEQYF. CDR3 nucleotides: TGTGCCAGCAGCGCCGGACTAGCGGAGGGCGCCGAGCAGTACTTC.

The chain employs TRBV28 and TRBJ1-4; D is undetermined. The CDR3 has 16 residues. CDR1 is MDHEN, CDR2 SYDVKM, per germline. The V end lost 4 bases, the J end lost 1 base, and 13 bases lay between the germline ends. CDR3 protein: CASSSHHSGTNEKLFF. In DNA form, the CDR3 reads TGTGCCAGCAGTTCGCACCACAGTGGAACTAATGAAAAACTGTTTTTT.

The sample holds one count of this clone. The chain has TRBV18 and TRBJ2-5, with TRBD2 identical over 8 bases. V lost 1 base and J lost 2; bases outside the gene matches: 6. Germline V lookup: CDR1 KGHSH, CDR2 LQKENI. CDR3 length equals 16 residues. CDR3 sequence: CASSPRASGQQETQYF. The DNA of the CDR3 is TGTGCCAGCTCACCACGGGCTAGCGGGCAACAAGAGACCCAGTACTTC.

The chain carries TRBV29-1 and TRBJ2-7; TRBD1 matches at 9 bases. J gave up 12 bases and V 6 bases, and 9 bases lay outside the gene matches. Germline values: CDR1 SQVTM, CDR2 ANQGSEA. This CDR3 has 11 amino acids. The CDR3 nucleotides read TGCAGCGTAGGGGGACAGGGAGGCCGGTACTTC. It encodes CSVGGQGGRYF.

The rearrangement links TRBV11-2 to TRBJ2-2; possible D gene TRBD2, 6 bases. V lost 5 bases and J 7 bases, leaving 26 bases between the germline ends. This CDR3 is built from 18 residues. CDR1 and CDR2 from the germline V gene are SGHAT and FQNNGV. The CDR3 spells CASSAPFGGGPRVGELFF. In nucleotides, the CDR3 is TGTGCCAGCAGCGCGCCGTTCGGGGGAGGTCCTAGGGTCGGGGAGCTGTTTTTT. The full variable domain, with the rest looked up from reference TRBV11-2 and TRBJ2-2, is EAGVAQSPRYKIIEKRQSVAFWCNPISGHATLYWYQQILGQGPKLLIQFQNNGVVDDSQLPKDRFSAERLKGVDSTLKIQPAKLEDSAVYLCASSAPFGGGPRVGELFFGEGSRLTVL.

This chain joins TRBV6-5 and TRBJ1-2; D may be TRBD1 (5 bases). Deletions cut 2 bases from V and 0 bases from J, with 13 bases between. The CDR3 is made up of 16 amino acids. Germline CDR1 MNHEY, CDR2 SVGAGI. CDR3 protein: CASSYGRRGANYGYTF. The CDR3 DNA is TGTGCCAGCAGTTACGGCCGTCGGGGGGCTAACTATGGCTACACCTTC.

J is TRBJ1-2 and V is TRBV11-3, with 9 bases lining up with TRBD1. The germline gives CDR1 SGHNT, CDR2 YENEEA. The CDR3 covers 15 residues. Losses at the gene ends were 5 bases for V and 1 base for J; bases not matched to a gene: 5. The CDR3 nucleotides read TGTGCCAGCAGCAGGGACAGGGAGGATAACTATGGCTACACCTTC. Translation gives CASSRDREDNYGYTF.

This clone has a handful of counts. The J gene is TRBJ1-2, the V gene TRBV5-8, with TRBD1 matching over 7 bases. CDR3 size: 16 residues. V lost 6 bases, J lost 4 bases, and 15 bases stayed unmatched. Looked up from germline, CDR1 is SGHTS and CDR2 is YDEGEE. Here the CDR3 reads CASTTGARAPGYGYTF. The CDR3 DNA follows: TGTGCCAGCACCACAGGGGCCCGAGCCCCCGGCTATGGCTACACCTTC.

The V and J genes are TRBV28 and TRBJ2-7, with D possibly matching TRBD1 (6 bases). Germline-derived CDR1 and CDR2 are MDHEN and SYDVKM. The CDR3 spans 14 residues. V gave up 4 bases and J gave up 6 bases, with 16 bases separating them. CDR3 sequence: CASSSLYRAGEQYF. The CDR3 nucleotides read TGTGCCAGCAGTTCCCTCTACAGGGCTGGCGAGCAGTACTTC. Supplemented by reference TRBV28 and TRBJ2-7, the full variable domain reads DVKVTQSSRYLVKRTGEKVFLECVQDMDHENMFWYRQDPGLGLRLIYFSYDVKMKEKGDIPEGYSVSREKKERFSLILESASTNQTSMYLCASSSLYRAGEQYFGPGTRLTVT.

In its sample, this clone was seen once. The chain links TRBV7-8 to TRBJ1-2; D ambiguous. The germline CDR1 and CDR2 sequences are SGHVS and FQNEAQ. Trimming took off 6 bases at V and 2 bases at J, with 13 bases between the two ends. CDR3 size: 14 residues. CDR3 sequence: CASRPLGSNYGYTF. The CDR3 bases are TGTGCCAGCAGGCCGCTTGGCTCAAACTATGGCTACACCTTC.

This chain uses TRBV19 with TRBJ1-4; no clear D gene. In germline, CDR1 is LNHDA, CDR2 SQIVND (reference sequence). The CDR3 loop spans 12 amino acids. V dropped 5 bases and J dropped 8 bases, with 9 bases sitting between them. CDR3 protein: CASSPGWEKLFF. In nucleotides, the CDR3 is TGTGCCAGTAGTCCCGGGTGGGAAAAACTGTTTTTT. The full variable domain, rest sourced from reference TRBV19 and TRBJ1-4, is DGGITQSPKYLFRKEGQNVTLSCEQNLNHDAMYWYRQDPGQGLRLIYYSQIVNDFQKGDIAEGYSVSREKKESFPLTVTSAQKNPTAFYLCASSPGWEKLFFGSGTQLSVL.

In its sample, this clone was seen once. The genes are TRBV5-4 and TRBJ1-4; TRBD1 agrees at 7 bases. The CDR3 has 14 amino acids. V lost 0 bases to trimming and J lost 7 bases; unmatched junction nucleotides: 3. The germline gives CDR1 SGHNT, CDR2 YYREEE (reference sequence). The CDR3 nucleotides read TGTGCCAGCAGCTTGGACAGGGGCAGTGAAAAACTGTTTTTT. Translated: CASSLDRGSEKLFF.

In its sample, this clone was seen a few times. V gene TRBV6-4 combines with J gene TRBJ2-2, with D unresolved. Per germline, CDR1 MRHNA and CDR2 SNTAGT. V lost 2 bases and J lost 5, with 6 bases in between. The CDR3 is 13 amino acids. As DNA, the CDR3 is TGTGCCAGCAGTGACGACGGGACCGGGGAGCTGTTTTTT. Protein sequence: CASSDDGTGELFF.

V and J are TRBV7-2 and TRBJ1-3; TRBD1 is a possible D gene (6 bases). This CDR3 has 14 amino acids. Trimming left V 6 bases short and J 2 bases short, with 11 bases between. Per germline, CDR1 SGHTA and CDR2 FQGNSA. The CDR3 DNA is TGTGCCAGCAGTCGTCCAGGGGCTGGAAACACCATATATTTT. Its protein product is CASSRPGAGNTIYF.

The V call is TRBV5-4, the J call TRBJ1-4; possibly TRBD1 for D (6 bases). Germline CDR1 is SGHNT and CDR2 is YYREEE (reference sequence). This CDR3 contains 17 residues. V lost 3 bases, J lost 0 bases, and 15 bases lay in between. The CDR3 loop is CASSSYTGLTTNEKLFF. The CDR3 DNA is TGTGCCAGCAGCTCCTATACAGGGTTAACAACTAATGAAAAACTGTTTTTT.

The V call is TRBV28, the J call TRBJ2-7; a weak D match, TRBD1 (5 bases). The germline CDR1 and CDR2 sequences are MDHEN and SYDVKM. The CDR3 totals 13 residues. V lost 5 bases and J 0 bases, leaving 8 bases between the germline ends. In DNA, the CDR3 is TGTGCCAGCAGTAGAGGACACTCCTACGAGCAGTACTTC. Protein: CASSRGHSYEQYF.

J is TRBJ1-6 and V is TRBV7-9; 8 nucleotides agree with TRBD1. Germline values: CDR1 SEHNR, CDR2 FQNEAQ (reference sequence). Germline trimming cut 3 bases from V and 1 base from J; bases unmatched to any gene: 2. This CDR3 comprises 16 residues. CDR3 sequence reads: CASSFGQGSYNSPLHF. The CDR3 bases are TGTGCCAGCAGCTTCGGACAGGGTTCCTATAATTCACCCCTCCACTTT.

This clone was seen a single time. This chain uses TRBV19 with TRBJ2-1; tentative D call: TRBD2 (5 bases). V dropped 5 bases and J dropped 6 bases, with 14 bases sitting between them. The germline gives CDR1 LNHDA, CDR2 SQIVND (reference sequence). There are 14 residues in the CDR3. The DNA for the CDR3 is TGTGCCAGTAGTTTCCGGAGTCGGGGCAATGAGCAGTTCTTC. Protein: CASSFRSRGNEQFF.

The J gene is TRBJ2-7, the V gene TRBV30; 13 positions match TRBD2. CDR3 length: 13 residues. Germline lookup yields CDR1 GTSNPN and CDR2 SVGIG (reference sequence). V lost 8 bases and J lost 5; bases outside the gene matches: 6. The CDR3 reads CAAGLAGANEQYF. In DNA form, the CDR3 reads TGTGCCGCCGGACTAGCGGGAGCGAACGAGCAGTACTTC.

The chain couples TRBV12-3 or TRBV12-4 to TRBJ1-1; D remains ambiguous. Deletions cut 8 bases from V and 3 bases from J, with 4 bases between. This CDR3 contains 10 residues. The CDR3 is CASRDTEAFF. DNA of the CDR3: TGTGCCAGCCGTGACACTGAAGCTTTCTTT.

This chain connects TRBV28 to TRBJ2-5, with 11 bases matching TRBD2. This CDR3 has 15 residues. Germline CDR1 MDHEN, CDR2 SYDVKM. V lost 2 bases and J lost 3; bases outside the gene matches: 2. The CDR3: CASSLGTSGKETQYF. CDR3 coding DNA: TGTGCCAGCAGTTTAGGGACTAGCGGAAAAGAGACCCAGTACTTC.

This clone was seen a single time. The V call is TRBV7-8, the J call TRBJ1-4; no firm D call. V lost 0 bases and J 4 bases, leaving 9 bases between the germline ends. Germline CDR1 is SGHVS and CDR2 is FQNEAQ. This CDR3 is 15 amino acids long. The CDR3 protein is CASSLAVDINEKLFF. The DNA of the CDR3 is TGTGCCAGCAGCTTAGCGGTCGACATTAATGAAAAACTGTTTTTT.

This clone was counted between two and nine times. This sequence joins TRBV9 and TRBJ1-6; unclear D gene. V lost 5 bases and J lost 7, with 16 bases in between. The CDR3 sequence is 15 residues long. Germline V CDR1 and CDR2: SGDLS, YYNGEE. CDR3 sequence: CASRSGIIDNSPLHF. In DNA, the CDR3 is TGTGCCAGCAGATCCGGGATAATAGACAATTCACCCCTCCACTTT.

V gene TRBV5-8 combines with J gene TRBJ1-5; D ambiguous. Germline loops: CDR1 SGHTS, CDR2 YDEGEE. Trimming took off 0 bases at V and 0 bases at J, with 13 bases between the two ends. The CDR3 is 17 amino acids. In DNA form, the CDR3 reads TGTGCCAGCAGCTTGGCCGGGTTATTTGGTAGCAATCAGCCCCAGCATTTT. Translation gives CASSLAGLFGSNQPQHF.

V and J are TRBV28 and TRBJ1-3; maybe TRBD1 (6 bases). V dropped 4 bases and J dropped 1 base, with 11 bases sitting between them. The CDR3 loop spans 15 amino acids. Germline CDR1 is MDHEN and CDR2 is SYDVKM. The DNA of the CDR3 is TGTGCCAGCAGTTACCCAGGACAGTCTGGAAACACCATATATTTT. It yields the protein CASSYPGQSGNTIYF.

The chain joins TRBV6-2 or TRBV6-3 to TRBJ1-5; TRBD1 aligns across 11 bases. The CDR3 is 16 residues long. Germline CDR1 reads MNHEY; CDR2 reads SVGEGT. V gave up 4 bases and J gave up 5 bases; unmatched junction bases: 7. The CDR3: CASSFTGTGGYQPQHF. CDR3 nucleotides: TGTGCCAGCAGTTTTACCGGGACAGGGGGTTATCAGCCCCAGCATTTT.

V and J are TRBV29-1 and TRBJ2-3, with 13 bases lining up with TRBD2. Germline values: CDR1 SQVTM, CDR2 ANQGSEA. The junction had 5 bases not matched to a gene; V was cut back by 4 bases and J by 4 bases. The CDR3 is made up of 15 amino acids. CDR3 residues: CSVGTSGRAADTQYF. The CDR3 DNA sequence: TGCAGCGTTGGTACTAGCGGGAGGGCCGCAGATACGCAGTATTTT.

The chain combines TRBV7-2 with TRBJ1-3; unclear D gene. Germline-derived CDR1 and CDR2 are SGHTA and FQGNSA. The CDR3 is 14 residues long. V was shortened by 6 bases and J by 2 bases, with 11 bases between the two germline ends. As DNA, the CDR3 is TGTGCCAGCAGACCCGACATTACTGGAAACACCATATATTTT. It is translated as CASRPDITGNTIYF.

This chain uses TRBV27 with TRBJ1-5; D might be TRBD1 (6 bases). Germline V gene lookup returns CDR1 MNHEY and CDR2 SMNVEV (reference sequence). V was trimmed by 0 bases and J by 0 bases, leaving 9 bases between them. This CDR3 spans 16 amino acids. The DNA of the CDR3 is TGTGCCAGCAGTTTATCAGCCAGGGGTAGCAATCAGCCCCAGCATTTT. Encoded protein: CASSLSARGSNQPQHF.